Shown below are 10 T cell receptor beta chains from a single sample sequenced in a study of blood T cell repertoires in COVID-19. Clones were read by immunoSEQ multiplex PCR, and TCRdb kept only the in-frame ones, dropping some. The table includes roughly 100,000 clones, about 90% detected once. Material: peripheral blood. The receptors originated from a human donor in a cohort sampled during active COVID-19.

The chain has TRBV18 and TRBJ2-1, with 9 bases fitting TRBD1. V was pared by 1 base and J by 9 bases, with 4 bases of the junction left unmatched. Per the germline V gene, CDR1 is KGHSH and CDR2 is LQKENI. This CDR3 contains 14 residues. The CDR3 reads CASSPQGQGTEQFF. Here the CDR3 DNA reads TGTGCCAGCTCACCACAAGGACAGGGGACTGAGCAGTTCTTC.

This rearrangement joins TRBV7-9 to TRBJ2-7; tentative D call: TRBD2 (6 bases). CDR3 length: 16 residues. The V gene lost 1 base and the J gene lost 4 bases, with 17 bases spanning the gap. Per the germline V gene, CDR1 is SEHNR and CDR2 is FQNEAQ (reference sequence). Here the CDR3 reads CASSLGLGGVKYEQYF. CDR3 nucleotides: TGTGCCAGCAGCTTAGGGCTCGGGGGAGTGAAATACGAGCAGTACTTC.

The V gene is TRBV2, the J gene TRBJ2-3; 11 bases align to TRBD2. Per germline, CDR1 SNHLY and CDR2 FYNNEI. V shed 4 bases and J 3 bases; nucleotides not matched to a gene: 12. The length of the CDR3 is 18 residues. The chain's CDR3 is CASSVGLAGGLATDTQYF. CDR3 DNA: TGTGCCAGCAGTGTTGGGCTAGCGGGAGGCCTAGCTACAGATACGCAGTATTTT.

The chain uses TRBV28 and TRBJ2-7; D call uncertain. The CDR3 consists of 15 residues. Trimming left V 4 bases short and J 2 bases short, with 15 bases between. Germline CDR1 MDHEN, CDR2 SYDVKM. CDR3 residues: CASSSALQSTYEQYF. The DNA of the CDR3 is TGTGCCAGCAGTTCCGCACTGCAATCCACCTACGAGCAGTACTTC.

This clone has only a few counts. This chain connects TRBV4-1 to TRBJ1-5; no reliable D call. The CDR3 sequence is 14 residues long. Trimming cost V 5 bases and J 0 bases, with 8 bases left between them. Germline V CDR1 and CDR2: MGHRA, YSYEKL. CDR3 amino acids: CASSALNSNQPQHF. The CDR3, as DNA: TGCGCCAGCAGCGCTCTAAATAGCAATCAGCCCCAGCATTTT.

This clone occurred once. J is TRBJ1-1 and V is TRBV19; no reliable D call. The CDR3 loop spans 13 amino acids. Germline lookup yields CDR1 LNHDA and CDR2 SQIVND (reference sequence). V was trimmed by 6 bases and J by 1 base, leaving 9 bases between them. The CDR3 region has the DNA TGTGCCAGTAGAGAAGACTGGAACACTGAAGCTTTCTTT. This encodes CASREDWNTEAFF. Combining the CDR3 with reference TRBV19 and TRBJ1-1 gives the whole variable domain DGGITQSPKYLFRKEGQNVTLSCEQNLNHDAMYWYRQDPGQGLRLIYYSQIVNDFQKGDIAEGYSVSREKKESFPLTVTSAQKNPTAFYLCASREDWNTEAFFGQGTRLTVV.

The chain carries TRBV5-6 and TRBJ2-7; D is ambiguous. In germline, CDR1 is SGHDT, CDR2 YYEEEE. V lost 4 bases and J 7 bases, leaving 12 bases between the germline ends. The CDR3 length is 12 residues. CDR3 nucleotide sequence: TGTGCCAGCAGCGCGTACGGGTGGGAGCAGTACTTC. As protein: CASSAYGWEQYF.

V usage is TRBV7-9 and J usage is TRBJ1-1; D remains unclear. The V gene's germline CDR1 is SEHNR and CDR2 FQNEAQ (reference sequence). V was trimmed by 2 bases and J by 6 bases, leaving 7 bases between them. The CDR3 loop spans 12 amino acids. The CDR3 DNA sequence: TGTGCCAGCAGCTTATATGAGGCTGAAGCTTTCTTT. Its translation: CASSLYEAEAFF.

This clone was picked up a small number of times. This sequence joins TRBV16 and TRBJ1-3; possible D gene TRBD1, 5 bases. Germline V gene data show CDR1 as KGHSY and CDR2 as FQNENV. The CDR3 covers 15 residues. Trimming stripped 1 base from V and 4 bases from J, with 11 bases between. CDR3 DNA sequence: TGTGCCAGCAGCCAATTCGACAGACCAGGAAACACCATATATTTT. Its protein product is CASSQFDRPGNTIYF.

The V gene is TRBV30, the J gene TRBJ1-6; D remains unclear. Germline V gene data show CDR1 as GTSNPN and CDR2 as SVGIG (reference sequence). The CDR3 has 15 residues. V was cut by 2 bases and J by 8 bases, with 16 bases left in between. The CDR3 DNA is TGTGCCTGGAGTTTATCGGGAGGGAGTCATTCACCCCTCCACTTT. Translating it yields CAWSLSGGSHSPLHF.